The T cell receptor (beta chain) described here comes from a study of control samples from healthy donors and cancer patients (TCRdb year 2020). Libraries came from the immunoSEQ multiplex PCR assay. Entries here come from immuneACCESS through TCRdb and include only in-frame sequences with V and J called. Some clones fail to appear in such tables; in the studies checked, an unresolved V gene covers under half of the shortfall, and the cause of the remainder is unknown. The sample table contains 120,000 or so clones; only one count was recorded for more than 85% of them. The top ten constitute 8.5% to 10% of the sample. This clone was detected only once. Its antigen is still unknown. The sample holds no much larger clone one base away, and base qualities are not on file. The TCR originated in a man in his late teens or twenties in good health. Sequencing was done on a sample of blood.

The CDR3 corresponds to CASSLERGEEKLFF. At the DNA level, the sequence is TGCGCCAGCAGCTTGGAACGGGGGGAAGAAAAACTGTTTTTT. The sequence links TRBV5-1 to TRBJ1-4; TRBD1 is perhaps the D gene, given 5 matching bases. As encoded in the germline V gene, CDR1 is SGHRS while CDR2 is YFSETQ. CDR3 length: 14 amino acids, cysteine to phenylalanine. The retained sequence is limited to the CDR3, 42 bases, with the frame set at the first base. V loses 0 bases, J loses 8 bases, and the germline ends lie 11 bases apart.